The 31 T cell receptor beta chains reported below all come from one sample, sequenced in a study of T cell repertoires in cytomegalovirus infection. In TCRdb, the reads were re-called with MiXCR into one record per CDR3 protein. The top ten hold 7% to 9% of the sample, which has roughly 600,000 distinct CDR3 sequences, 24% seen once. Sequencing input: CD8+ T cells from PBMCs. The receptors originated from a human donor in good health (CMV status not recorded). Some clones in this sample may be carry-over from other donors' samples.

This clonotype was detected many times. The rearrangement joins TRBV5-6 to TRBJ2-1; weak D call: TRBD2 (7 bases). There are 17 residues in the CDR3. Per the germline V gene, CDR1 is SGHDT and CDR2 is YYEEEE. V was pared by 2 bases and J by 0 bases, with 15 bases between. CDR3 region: CASSFLGGGPSYNEQFF. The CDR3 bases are TGTGCCAGCAGCTTCTTGGGCGGGGGCCCCTCCTACAATGAGCAGTTCTTC.

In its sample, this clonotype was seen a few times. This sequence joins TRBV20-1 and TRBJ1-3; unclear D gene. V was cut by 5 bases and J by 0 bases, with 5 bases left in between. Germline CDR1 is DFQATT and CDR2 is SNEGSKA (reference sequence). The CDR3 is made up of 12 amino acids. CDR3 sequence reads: CSAPLSGNTIYF. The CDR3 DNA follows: TGCAGTGCTCCTCTCTCTGGAAACACCATATATTTT.

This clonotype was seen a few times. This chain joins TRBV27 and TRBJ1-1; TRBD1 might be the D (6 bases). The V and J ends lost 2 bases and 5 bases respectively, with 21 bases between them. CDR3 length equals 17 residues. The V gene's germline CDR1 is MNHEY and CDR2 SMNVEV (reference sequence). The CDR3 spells CASSLVTGPSIFTEAFF. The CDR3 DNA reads TGTGCCAGCAGTTTAGTTACAGGGCCGTCGATTTTTACTGAAGCTTTCTTT.

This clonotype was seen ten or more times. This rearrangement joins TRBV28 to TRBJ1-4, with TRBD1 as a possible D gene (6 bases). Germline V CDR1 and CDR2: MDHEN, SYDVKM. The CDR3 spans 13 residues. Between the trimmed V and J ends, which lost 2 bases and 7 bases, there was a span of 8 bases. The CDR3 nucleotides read TGTGCCAGCAGTTTAGACAGGATTGAAAAACTGTTTTTT. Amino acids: CASSLDRIEKLFF.

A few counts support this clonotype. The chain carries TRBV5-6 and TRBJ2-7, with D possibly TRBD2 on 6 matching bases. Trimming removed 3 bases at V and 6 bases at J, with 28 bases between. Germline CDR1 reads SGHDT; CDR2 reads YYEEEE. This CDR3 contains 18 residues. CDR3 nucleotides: TGTGCCAGCAGCTGCTCCCGTTTGTCGGGACGGAGGGAATGCGAGCAGTACGTC. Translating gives CASSCSRLSGRRECEQYV.

CDR3 DNA sequence: TGTGCCAGCCAGAGGGATTCACCCCTCCACTTT. Its translation is CASQRDSPLHF. The chain uses TRBV5-5 and TRBJ1-6; D gene uncertain. The V end was cut by 7 bases, the J end by 8 bases, with 7 bases between. The CDR3 runs 11 residues. From germline, CDR1 is SGHKS and CDR2 YYEKEE (reference sequence).

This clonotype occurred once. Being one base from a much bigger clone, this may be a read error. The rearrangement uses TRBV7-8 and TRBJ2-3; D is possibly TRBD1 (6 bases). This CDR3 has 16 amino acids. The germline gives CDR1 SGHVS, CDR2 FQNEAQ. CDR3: CASSLVPGAYTVTQYF. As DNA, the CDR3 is TGTGCCAGCAGCTTAGTCCCAGGGGCCTACACAGTTACGCAGTATTTT.

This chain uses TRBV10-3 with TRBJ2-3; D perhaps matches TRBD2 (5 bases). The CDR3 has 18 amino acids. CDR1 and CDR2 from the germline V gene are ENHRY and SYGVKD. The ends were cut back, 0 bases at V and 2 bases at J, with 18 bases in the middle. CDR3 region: CAISESIYSMGDTDTQYF. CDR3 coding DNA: TGTGCCATCAGTGAGTCGATATATAGCATGGGAGACACAGATACGCAGTATTTT.

This CDR3 is CASSSWDREAEQYF. In DNA form, the CDR3 reads TGTGCCAGCAGCTCTTGGGACAGGGAGGCCGAGCAGTACTTC. The V gene is TRBV7-6, the J gene TRBJ2-7, with 9 bases lining up with TRBD1. Germline V CDR1 and CDR2: SGHVS, FNYEAQ. This CDR3 is 14 amino acids long. The junction had 7 bases not matched to a gene; V was cut back by 4 bases and J by 6 bases. Drawing the rest from reference TRBV7-6 and TRBJ2-7, the complete variable domain is GAGVSQSPRYKVTKRGQDVALRCDPISGHVSLYWYRQALGQGPEFLTYFNYEAQQDKSGLPNDRFSAERPEGSISTLTIQRTEQRDSAMYRCASSSWDREAEQYFGPGTRLTVT.

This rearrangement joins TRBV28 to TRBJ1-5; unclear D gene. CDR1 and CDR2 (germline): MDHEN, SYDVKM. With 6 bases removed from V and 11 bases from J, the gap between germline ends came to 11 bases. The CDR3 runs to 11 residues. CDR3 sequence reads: CASSRPRAQHF. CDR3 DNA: TGTGCCAGCAGCCGCCCAAGGGCCCAGCATTTT.

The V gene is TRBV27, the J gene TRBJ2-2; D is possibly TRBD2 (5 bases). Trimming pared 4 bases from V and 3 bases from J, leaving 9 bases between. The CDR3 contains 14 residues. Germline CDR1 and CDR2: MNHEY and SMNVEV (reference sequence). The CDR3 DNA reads TGTGCCAGCAGTTGGGGAGTGGACACCGGGGAGCTGTTTTTT. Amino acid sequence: CASSWGVDTGELFF.

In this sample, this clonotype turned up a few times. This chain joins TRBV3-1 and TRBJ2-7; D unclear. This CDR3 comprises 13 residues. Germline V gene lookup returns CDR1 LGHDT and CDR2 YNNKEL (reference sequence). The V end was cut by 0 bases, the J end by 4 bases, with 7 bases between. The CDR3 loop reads CASSQDKGYEQYF. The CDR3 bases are TGTGCCAGCAGCCAAGATAAGGGTTACGAGCAGTACTTC.

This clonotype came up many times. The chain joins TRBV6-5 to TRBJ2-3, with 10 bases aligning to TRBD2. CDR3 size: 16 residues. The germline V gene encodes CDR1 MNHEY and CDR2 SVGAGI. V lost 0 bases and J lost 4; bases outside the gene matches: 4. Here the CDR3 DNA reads TGTGCCAGCAGTTACTCTCCTAGCGGGGGATCAGATACGCAGTATTTT. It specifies CASSYSPSGGSDTQYF.

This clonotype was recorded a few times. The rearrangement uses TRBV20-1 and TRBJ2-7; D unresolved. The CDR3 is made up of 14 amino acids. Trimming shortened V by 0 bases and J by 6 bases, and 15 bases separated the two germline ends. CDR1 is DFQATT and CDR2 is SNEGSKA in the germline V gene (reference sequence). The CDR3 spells CSARETGLGSEQYF. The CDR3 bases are TGCAGTGCTAGAGAGACGGGCCTGGGCAGCGAGCAGTACTTC.

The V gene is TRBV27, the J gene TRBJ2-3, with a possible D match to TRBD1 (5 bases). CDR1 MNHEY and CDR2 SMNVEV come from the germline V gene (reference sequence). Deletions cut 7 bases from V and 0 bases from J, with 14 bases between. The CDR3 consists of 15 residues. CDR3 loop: CASNSDSGSTDTQYF. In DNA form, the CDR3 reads TGTGCCAGCAACTCAGACAGTGGGAGCACAGATACGCAGTATTTT.

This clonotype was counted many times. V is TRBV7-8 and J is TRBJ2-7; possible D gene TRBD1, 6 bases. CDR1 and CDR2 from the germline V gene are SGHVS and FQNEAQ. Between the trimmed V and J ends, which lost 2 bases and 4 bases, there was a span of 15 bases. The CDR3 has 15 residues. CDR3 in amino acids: CASSLSGQWRYEQYV. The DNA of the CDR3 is TGTGCCAGCAGCTTATCCGGACAGTGGAGATACGAGCAGTACGTC.

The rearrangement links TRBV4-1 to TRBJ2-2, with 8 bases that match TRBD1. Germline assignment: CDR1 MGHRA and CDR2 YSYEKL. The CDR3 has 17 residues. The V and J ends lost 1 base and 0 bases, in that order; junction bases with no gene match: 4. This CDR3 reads CASSQGGDRTNTGELFF. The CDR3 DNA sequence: TGCGCCAGCAGCCAAGGCGGGGACAGGACGAACACCGGGGAGCTGTTTTTT.

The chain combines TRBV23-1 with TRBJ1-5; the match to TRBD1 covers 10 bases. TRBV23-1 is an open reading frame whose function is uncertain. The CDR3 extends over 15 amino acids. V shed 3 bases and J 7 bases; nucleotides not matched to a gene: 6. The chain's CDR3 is CASSHPGDRGQPQHF. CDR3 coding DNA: TGCGCCAGCAGTCATCCAGGGGACAGGGGCCAGCCCCAGCATTTT.

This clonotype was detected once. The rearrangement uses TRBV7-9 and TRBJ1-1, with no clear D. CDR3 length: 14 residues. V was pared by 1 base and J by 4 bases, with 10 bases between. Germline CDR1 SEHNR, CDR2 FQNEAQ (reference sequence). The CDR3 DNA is TGTGCCAGCAGCTTAGTGTTGGGGAGCACTGAAGCTTTCTTT. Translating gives CASSLVLGSTEAFF.

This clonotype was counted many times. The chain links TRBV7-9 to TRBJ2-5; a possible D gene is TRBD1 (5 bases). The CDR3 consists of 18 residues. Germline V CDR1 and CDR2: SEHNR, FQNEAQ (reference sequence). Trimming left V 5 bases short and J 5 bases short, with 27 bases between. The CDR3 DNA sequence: TGTGCCAGCAGCCTGATCCAGCAGGGCGGCAGGAAACGGGAGACCCAGTACTTC. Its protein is CASSLIQQGGRKRETQYF.

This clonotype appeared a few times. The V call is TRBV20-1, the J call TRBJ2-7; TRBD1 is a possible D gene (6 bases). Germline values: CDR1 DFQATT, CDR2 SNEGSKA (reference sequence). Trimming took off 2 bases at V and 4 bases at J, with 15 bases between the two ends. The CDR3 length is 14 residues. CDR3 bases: TGCAGTGCTAGACCCAGGAACAGGGCTTACGAGCAGTACGTC. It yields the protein CSARPRNRAYEQYV.

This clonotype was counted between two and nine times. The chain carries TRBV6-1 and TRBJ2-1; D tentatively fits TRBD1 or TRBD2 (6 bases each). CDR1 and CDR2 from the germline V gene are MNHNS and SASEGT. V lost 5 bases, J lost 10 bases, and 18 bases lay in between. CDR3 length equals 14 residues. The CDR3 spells CASSPNVGGWEQFF. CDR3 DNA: TGTGCCAGCAGTCCAAACGTCGGGGGCTGGGAGCAGTTCTTC.

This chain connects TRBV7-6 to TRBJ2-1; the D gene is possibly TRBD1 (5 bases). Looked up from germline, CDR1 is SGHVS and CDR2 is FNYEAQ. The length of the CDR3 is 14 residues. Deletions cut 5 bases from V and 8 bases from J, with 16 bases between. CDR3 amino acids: CASSARAIRDEQFF. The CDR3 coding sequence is TGTGCCAGCAGCGCCAGGGCTATTAGGGATGAGCAGTTCTTC.

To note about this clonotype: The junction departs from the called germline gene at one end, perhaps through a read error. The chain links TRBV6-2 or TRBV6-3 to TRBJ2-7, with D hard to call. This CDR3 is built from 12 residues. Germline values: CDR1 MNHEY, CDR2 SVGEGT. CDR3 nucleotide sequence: TGTGCCAGCAGTTATTCCCAGCGCGAGCAGCACTTC. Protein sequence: CASSYSQREQHF.

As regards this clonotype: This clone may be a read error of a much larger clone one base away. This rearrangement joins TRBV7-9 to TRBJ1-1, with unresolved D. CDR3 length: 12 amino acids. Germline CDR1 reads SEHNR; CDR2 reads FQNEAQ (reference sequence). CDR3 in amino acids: CARSSPPAEAFF. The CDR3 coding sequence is TGTGCCAGGAGCTCCCCCCCAGCTGAAGCTTTCTTT. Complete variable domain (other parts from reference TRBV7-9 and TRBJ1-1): DTGVSQNPRHKITKRGQNVTFRCDPISEHNRLYWYRQTLGQGPEFLTYFQNEAQLEKSRLLSDRFSAERPKGSFSTLEIQRTEQGDSAMYLCARSSPPAEAFFGQGTRLTVV.

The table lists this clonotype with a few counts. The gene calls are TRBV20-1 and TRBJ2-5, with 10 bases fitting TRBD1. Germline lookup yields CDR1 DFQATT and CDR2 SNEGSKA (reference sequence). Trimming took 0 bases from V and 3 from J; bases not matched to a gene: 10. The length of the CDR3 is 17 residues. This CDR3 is CSARDGQGVANEETQYF. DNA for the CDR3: TGCAGTGCTAGAGATGGACAGGGGGTAGCTAACGAAGAGACCCAGTACTTC.

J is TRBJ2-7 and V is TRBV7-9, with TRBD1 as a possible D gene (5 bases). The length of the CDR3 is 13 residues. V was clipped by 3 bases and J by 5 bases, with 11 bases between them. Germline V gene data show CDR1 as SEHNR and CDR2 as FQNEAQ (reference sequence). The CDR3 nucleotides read TGTGCCAGCAGCTTCCTGGGGCCCAACGAGCAGTACTTC. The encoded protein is CASSFLGPNEQYF. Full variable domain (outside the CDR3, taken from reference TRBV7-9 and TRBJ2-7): DTGVSQNPRHKITKRGQNVTFRCDPISEHNRLYWYRQTLGQGPEFLTYFQNEAQLEKSRLLSDRFSAERPKGSFSTLEIQRTEQGDSAMYLCASSFLGPNEQYFGPGTRLTVT.

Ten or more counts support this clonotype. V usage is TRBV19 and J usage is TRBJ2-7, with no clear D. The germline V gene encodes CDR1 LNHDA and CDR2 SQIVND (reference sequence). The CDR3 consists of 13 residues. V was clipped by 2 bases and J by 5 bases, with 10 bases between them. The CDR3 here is CASSIRNGNEQYF. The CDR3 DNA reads TGTGCCAGTAGTATAAGAAATGGGAACGAGCAGTACTTC.

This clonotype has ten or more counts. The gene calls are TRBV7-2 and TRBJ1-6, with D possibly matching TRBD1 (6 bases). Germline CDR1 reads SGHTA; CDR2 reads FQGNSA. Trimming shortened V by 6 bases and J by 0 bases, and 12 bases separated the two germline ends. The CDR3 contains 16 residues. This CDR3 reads CASRHRDHSYNSPLHF. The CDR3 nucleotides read TGTGCCAGCAGACACAGGGACCACTCCTATAATTCACCCCTCCACTTT.

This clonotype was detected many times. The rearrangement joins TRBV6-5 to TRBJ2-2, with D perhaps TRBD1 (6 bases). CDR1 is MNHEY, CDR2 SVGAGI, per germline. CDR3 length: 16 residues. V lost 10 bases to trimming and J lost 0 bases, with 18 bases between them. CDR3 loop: CATRQGPSTNTGELFF. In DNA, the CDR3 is TGTGCCACGAGGCAGGGGCCCTCCACGAACACCGGGGAGCTGTTTTTT.

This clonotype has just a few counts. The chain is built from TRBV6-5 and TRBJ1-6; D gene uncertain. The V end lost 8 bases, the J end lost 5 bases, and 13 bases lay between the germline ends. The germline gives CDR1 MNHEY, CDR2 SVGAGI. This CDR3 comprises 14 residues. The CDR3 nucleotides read TGTGCCAGCCACCGAACAGCCAATAATTCACCCCTCCACTTT. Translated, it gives CASHRTANNSPLHF.